The 10 T cell receptor beta chains reported below all come from one sample, sequenced in a study of Tregs in tolerant kidney transplant recipients. Assay: immunoSEQ multiplex PCR; the TCRdb copy retains only in-frame clones and omits some. The sample includes about 90,000 clones, roughly 93% seen only once; the top ten take about 1.5%. The nonmyeloablative bone marrow transplants came from related graft donors, with transient mixed chimerism. The sequencing used CD4+ T cells from blood (PBMCs), collected 12 months after the transplant. Receptors were obtained from a human patient who received a combined kidney and bone marrow transplant. Part of the T cell pool may stem from the graft donor.

This clone was detected a few times. V gene TRBV19 combines with J gene TRBJ1-1; weak D call: TRBD1 (5 bases). Germline V CDR1 and CDR2: LNHDA, SQIVND (reference sequence). V lost 7 bases, J lost 8 bases, and 26 bases lay in between. CDR3 length: 16 amino acids. CDR3 amino acids: CASTDRARPQGKEAFF. In DNA, the CDR3 is TGTGCCAGTACCGATAGAGCCAGACCGCAGGGTAAAGAAGCTTTCTTT.

This chain uses TRBV6-5 with TRBJ2-3; possibly TRBD1 for D (5 bases). V was shortened by 0 bases and J by 3 bases, with 10 bases between the two germline ends. This CDR3 has 15 amino acids. Germline lookup yields CDR1 MNHEY and CDR2 SVGAGI. The CDR3 spells CASSYSRAGTDTQYF. CDR3 nucleotide sequence: TGTGCCAGCAGTTACTCTCGGGCAGGGACAGATACGCAGTATTTT.

This clone was detected a few times. J is TRBJ2-5 and V is TRBV12-5; possible D gene TRBD2, 6 bases. Germline V gene sequence: CDR1 LGHNT, CDR2 FRNRAP. The V end lost 5 bases, the J end lost 4 bases, and 14 bases lay between the germline ends. There are 14 residues in the CDR3. In nucleotides, the CDR3 is TGTGCTAGTGGTCAAAGGACTACCGGAGAGACCCAGTACTTC. This gives the protein CASGQRTTGETQYF.

The V gene is TRBV12-5, the J gene TRBJ2-1; possibly TRBD1 for D (6 bases). The CDR3 runs to 14 residues. Trimming cost V 9 bases and J 1 base, with 13 bases left between them. Germline-derived CDR1 and CDR2 are LGHNT and FRNRAP. The CDR3 loop is CASRKGQSYNEQFF. In nucleotides, the CDR3 is TGTGCTAGCCGGAAAGGACAGTCCTACAATGAGCAGTTCTTC. Full variable domain (missing parts from reference TRBV12-5 and TRBJ2-1): DARVTQTPRHKVTEMGQEVTMRCQPILGHNTVFWYRQTMMQGLELLAYFRNRAPLDDSGMPKDRFSAEMPDATLATLKIQPSEPRDSAVYFCASRKGQSYNEQFFGPGTRLTVL.

The chain has TRBV9 and TRBJ1-2; TRBD1 is a possible D gene (6 bases). CDR3 length: 13 amino acids. V was clipped by 5 bases and J by 3 bases, with 11 bases between them. In germline, CDR1 is SGDLS, CDR2 YYNGEE. The CDR3 DNA reads TGTGCCAGCAGTACAGGGTCTGACTATGGCTACACCTTC. Protein: CASSTGSDYGYTF.

The chain joins TRBV19 to TRBJ2-7; a weak D match, TRBD1 (6 bases). This CDR3 is built from 13 residues. CDR1 is LNHDA, CDR2 SQIVND, per germline (reference sequence). V lost 4 bases and J lost 3, with 10 bases in between. CDR3: CASSKGQNYEQYF. DNA of the CDR3: TGTGCCAGTAGTAAGGGACAAAACTACGAGCAGTACTTC.

The chain recombines TRBV5-1 with TRBJ2-1; 7 bases map to TRBD2. This CDR3 has 15 residues. Trimming cost V 2 bases and J 5 bases; bases outside gene matches: 7. Germline-derived CDR1 and CDR2 are SGHRS and YFSETQ. The CDR3 region has the DNA TGCGCCAGCAGCTTAAGCGGGACGGCGAACAATGAGCAGTTCTTC. Translating gives CASSLSGTANNEQFF.

This clone is medium-sized in the sample. The chain is built from TRBV6-5 and TRBJ2-7; D may be TRBD2 (7 bases). The CDR3 has 15 amino acids. Per germline, CDR1 MNHEY and CDR2 SVGAGI. V lost 5 bases to trimming and J lost 6 bases, with 20 bases between them. The CDR3 loop reads CASSTEFRGASEQYF. The DNA for the CDR3 is TGTGCCAGCAGTACCGAATTCCGGGGGGCTAGCGAGCAGTACTTC.

By sample fraction, this clone is large (0.1 to 1%). The CDR3 region is CASSSTEGAGYTF. Here the CDR3 DNA reads TGTGCCAGCAGTTCTACCGAAGGGGCGGGCTACACCTTC. V usage is TRBV2 and J usage is TRBJ1-2, with D tentatively TRBD1 (5 bases). Trimming took off 5 bases at V and 8 bases at J, with 15 bases between the two ends. From germline, CDR1 is SNHLY and CDR2 FYNNEI. The CDR3 consists of 13 residues.

The chain employs TRBV5-6 and TRBJ2-5; maybe TRBD2 (6 bases). The V gene's germline CDR1 is SGHDT and CDR2 YYEEEE. This CDR3 has 16 amino acids. With 1 base removed from V and 1 base from J, the gap between germline ends came to 14 bases. The chain's CDR3 is CASSLFAGRTQETQYF. The CDR3 nucleotides are TGTGCCAGCAGCTTGTTTGCGGGGAGGACCCAAGAGACCCAGTACTTC.